The source of this TCR beta chain is a study of blood T cell repertoires in COVID-19. Looking at the study overall: The samples span acute and convalescent COVID-19 from the United States, Italy and Spain. T cells, B-cell-depleted T cells, or PBMCs supplied cDNA or gDNA.

Per the germline V gene, CDR1 is SGHAT and CDR2 is FQNNGV. The J segment lost 7 bases and the V segment lost 5 bases, leaving 11 bases of the junction unmatched. The length of the CDR3 is 15 residues. In the original analysis: Reference gene primer amplification in the assay estimated nucleated cell counts. Produced via immunoSEQ multiplex PCR; TCRdb's table is partial and in-frame only. That table gives V, J and clone size, and the DNA gave D and trimming. The repertoire holds around 150,000 clones, 82% seen once, with around 7% in the top ten. Seattle-derived patients entered the study during active infection and were followed longitudinally.

This clonotype was sampled from a woman in her thirties or forties with COVID-19, enrolled during active disease. The V gene is TRBV11-2, the J gene TRBJ2-1; 7 bases are a match to TRBD2. The specimen sequenced was peripheral blood. This CDR3 reads CASSRPPLADNEQFF. The CDR3 coding sequence is TGTGCCAGCAGCCGACCCCCGCTAGCGGATAATGAGCAGTTCTTC.